Sequencing of this T cell receptor beta chain was carried out in a study of T-cell memory formation after mild COVID-19. Findings and caveats of the study: Contracting clones localized mainly to CM and EM when CD4+ and mainly to EMRA when CD8+.

This CDR3 region has 11 residues. From germline, CDR1 is SGHDN and CDR2 FVKESK. V dropped 3 bases and J dropped 1 base, with 0 bases sitting between them. 5'RACE with constant-segment primers yielded barcoded, UMI-tagged TCR alpha and TCR beta cDNA libraries. TCRdb re-called the 5' RACE reads with MiXCR, one entry per CDR3 protein. The sample has 350,000 to 500,000 distinct CDR3 sequences; around 18% are singletons. This clonotype was detected ten times or more. As yet, its antigen is unknown. This receptor was taken from an adult woman who had mild COVID-19 (a few samples of this study predate the infection). Cell type and time point are not known. The V and J genes are TRBV14 and TRBJ1-1; D gene unclear. Sample: PBMCs or a T cell subset sorted from them (not recorded which). CDR3 region: CASSQNTEAFF. The CDR3 DNA reads as TGTGCCAGCAGCCAGAACACTGAAGCTTTCTTT.